One sample yielded the 2 T cell receptor beta chains listed below, sequenced in a study of T cells in Graves' hyperthyroidism and ophthalmopathy. Regions amplified from RNA transcripts were the TCR beta CDR3 regions. An initial round of RT-PCR targeting the TCR CDR3 relied on the HTBI primer set. TCRdb reprocessed the multiplex PCR reads via MiXCR and lists one record per CDR3 protein. Of roughly 840,000 distinct CDR3 sequences listed, roughly 40% are singletons. The sample consisted of blood. The source of these receptors is a man between 18 and 35 years old with Graves' hyperthyroidism.

The rearrangement joins TRBV5-1 to TRBJ2-2; a possible D gene is TRBD2 (6 bases). Germline V gene sequence: CDR1 SGHRS, CDR2 YFSETQ. The CDR3 loop spans 13 amino acids. Trimming left V 7 bases short and J 8 bases short, with 15 bases between. The CDR3 nucleotides read TGCGCCAGCCGCAGAGGGACTCGGGGGGAGCTGTTTTTT. Translating gives CASRRGTRGELFF.

The chain links TRBV29-1 to TRBJ1-5; TRBD1 agrees at 7 bases. CDR3 length: 19 residues. Germline trimming cut 6 bases from V and 0 bases from J; bases unmatched to any gene: 20. The germline V gene has CDR1 SQVTM and CDR2 ANQGSEA. This CDR3 reads CSVLLQGSEQTYSNQPQHF. The CDR3 DNA follows: TGCAGCGTCCTCCTACAGGGGAGCGAGCAGACTTATAGCAATCAGCCCCAGCATTTT.